The 9 T cell receptor beta chains listed next were all sequenced from one sample in a study of cytomegalovirus exposure and HLA in healthy donors. The PCR used 60 Vbeta and 13 Jbeta primers. Using immunoSEQ multiplex PCR, the repertoire was profiled, and TCRdb retains in-frame clones only, with some absent. The data show about 140,000 clones, with 76% seen just once and under 4.5% held by the top ten. Sequencing was performed on PBMCs. These receptors were obtained from a man aged 18 to 30 in good health and CMV-seronegative.

V usage is TRBV19 and J usage is TRBJ2-7, with 9 positions matching TRBD2. The CDR3 extends over 16 amino acids. Trimming at V came to 3 bases and at J to 5 bases, leaving 11 bases not matched to a gene. Germline V gene lookup returns CDR1 LNHDA and CDR2 SQIVND (reference sequence). The CDR3 reads CASSISLAGVGNEQYF. The CDR3 region has the DNA TGTGCCAGTAGTATCTCTTTAGCGGGAGTCGGAAACGAGCAGTACTTC.

The chain couples TRBV27 to TRBJ2-1, with D possibly being TRBD1 (6 bases). Trimming stripped 3 bases from V and 0 bases from J, with 9 bases between. Germline V lookup: CDR1 MNHEY, CDR2 SMNVEV (reference sequence). CDR3 size: 15 residues. CDR3 residues: CASSLGAHSYNEQFF. The DNA for the CDR3 is TGTGCCAGCAGTTTGGGGGCACACTCCTACAATGAGCAGTTCTTC.

This clone has only a few counts. The chain is built from TRBV19 and TRBJ2-1, with a possible D match to TRBD2 (7 bases). Trimming stripped 3 bases from V and 4 bases from J, with 13 bases between. CDR1 is LNHDA and CDR2 is SQIVND in the germline V gene (reference sequence). This CDR3 contains 15 residues. CDR3 protein: CASSMGGLEYNEQFF. CDR3 nucleotides: TGTGCCAGTAGTATGGGGGGGCTGGAATACAATGAGCAGTTCTTC.

The chain links TRBV7-8 to TRBJ1-4; no clear D. The CDR3 has 17 amino acids. Germline V gene sequence: CDR1 SGHVS, CDR2 FQNEAQ. V lost 1 base to trimming and J lost 0 bases, with 12 bases between them. The CDR3 here is CASSLDLGFATNEKLFF. The CDR3 DNA sequence: TGTGCCAGCAGCTTAGATCTCGGGTTTGCAACTAATGAAAAACTGTTTTTT.

Only one count was recorded for this clone. The chain employs TRBV2 and TRBJ2-5; D is unresolved. The CDR3 sequence is 11 residues long. Germline-derived CDR1 and CDR2 are SNHLY and FYNNEI. V gave up 3 bases and J gave up 13 bases, with 12 bases separating them. As DNA, the CDR3 is TGTGCCAGCAGTGACGCAGGCAGGATGTACTTC. Its translation: CASSDAGRMYF. Complete variable domain (other parts from reference TRBV2 and TRBJ2-5): EPEVTQTPSHQVTQMGQEVILRCVPISNHLYFYWYRQILGQKVEFLVSFYNNEISEKSEIFDDQFSVERPDGSNFTLKIRSTKLEDSAMYFCASSDAGRMYFGPGTRLLVL.

This sequence joins TRBV19 and TRBJ1-2; 8 bases align to TRBD1. The CDR3 sequence is 14 residues long. Trimming took 6 bases from V and 8 from J; bases not matched to a gene: 11. Germline CDR1 reads LNHDA; CDR2 reads SQIVND (reference sequence). The CDR3: CASRPGQGWRGYTF. As DNA, the CDR3 is TGTGCCAGTAGGCCCGGACAGGGTTGGAGGGGCTACACCTTC.

The gene calls are TRBV6-5 and TRBJ2-5, with a weak D call TRBD2 (6 bases). The last part of the DNA fits TRBJ2-7 better; the J call may be wrong. Germline V gives CDR1 MNHEY, CDR2 SVGAGI. The CDR3 loop spans 13 amino acids. CDR3: CASSLAPSYEQYF. The CDR3 DNA reads as TGTGCCAGCAGTCTAGCGCCCTCCTACGAGCAGTACTTC.

This chain connects TRBV7-8 to TRBJ2-1; 12 bases map to TRBD2. V lost 2 bases and J lost 6; bases outside the gene matches: 20. This CDR3 has 21 residues. The germline V gene encodes CDR1 SGHVS and CDR2 FQNEAQ. The CDR3 DNA follows: TGTGCCAGCAGCTTAATGGGGCCTCGACAGTTACTAGCGGGAGGATTCAATGAGCAGTTCTTC. It specifies CASSLMGPRQLLAGGFNEQFF.

The chain uses TRBV5-8 and TRBJ2-1, with D possibly being TRBD1 (6 bases). In germline, CDR1 is SGHTS, CDR2 YDEGEE. The CDR3 is made up of 15 amino acids. V lost 5 bases and J lost 2, with 14 bases in between. Written as DNA, the CDR3 is TGTGCCAGCAGGCGTCAGGGGCTTACCTACAATGAGCAGTTCTTC. It codes for CASRRQGLTYNEQFF.